This T cell receptor (beta chain) comes out of a study of PD-L1 blockade in urothelial cancer. For the study at large: Analyses were performed on blood at 3 weeks after treatment start (the second dose) and at 6 weeks. Reported median T cell count for blood samples was some 140,000.

Germline lookup yields CDR1 MNHNY and CDR2 SVGAGI (reference sequence). Losses at the gene ends were 5 bases for V and 0 bases for J; bases not matched to a gene: 1. CDR3 length equals 14 residues. This clone was recorded a few times. Other DNA sequences of this sample code for an identical CDR3. Time point: pretreatment peripheral blood. Enrolled patients showed locally advanced or metastatic urothelial carcinoma. Each PCR reaction had synthetic TCR analog templates spiked into it. Assay used: immunoSEQ multiplex PCR; TCRdb lists only in-frame clones, some missing. The profile covers tens of thousands of clones, with 90% appearing a single time and 3.5% to 5.5% taken by the ten largest.

The chain recombines TRBV6-6 with TRBJ2-7; TRBD2 agrees at 10 bases. The TCR comes from a man aged 65-85 years with urothelial cancer. The sample in question was PBMCs, obtained around atezolizumab (anti-PD-L1) treatment. CDR3 in amino acids: CASSRTSGSYEQYF. DNA of the CDR3: TGTGCCAGCAGTCGGACTAGCGGCTCCTACGAGCAGTACTTC.